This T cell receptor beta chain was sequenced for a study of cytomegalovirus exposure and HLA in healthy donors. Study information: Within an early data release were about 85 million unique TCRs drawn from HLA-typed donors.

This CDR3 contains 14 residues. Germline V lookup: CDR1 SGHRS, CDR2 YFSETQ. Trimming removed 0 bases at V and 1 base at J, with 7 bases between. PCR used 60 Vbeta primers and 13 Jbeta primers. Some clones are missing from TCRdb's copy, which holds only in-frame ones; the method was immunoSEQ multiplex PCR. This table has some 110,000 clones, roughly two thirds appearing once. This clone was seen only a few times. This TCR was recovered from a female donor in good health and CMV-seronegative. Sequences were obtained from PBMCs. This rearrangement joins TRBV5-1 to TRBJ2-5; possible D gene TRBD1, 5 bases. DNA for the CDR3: TGCGCCAGCAGCTTGGACAGGCCCCAAGAGACCCAGTACTTC. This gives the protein CASSLDRPQETQYF.